The 22 T cell receptor beta chains below come from one sample, sequenced in a study of identifying expanded T cells in peripheral blood. Method: immunoSEQ multiplex PCR; TCRdb's copy keeps in-frame clones and lacks some. There are approximately 100,000 clones in the sample; less than 90% occur only once, and roughly 7.6% lies in the top ten. Sequenced: blood. Receptors originate from a person between 18 and 69 years old in good health.

This clone was found many times. The CDR3 region has the DNA TGTGCCAGCAGCTCCTTAGCGGGAGGTAACACCGGGGAGCTGTTTTTT. The encoded protein is CASSSLAGGNTGELFF. The V call is TRBV11-2, the J call TRBJ2-2; 10 nucleotides agree with TRBD2. CDR3 size: 16 residues. Trimming at V came to 4 bases and at J to 2 bases, leaving 4 bases not matched to a gene. Germline-derived CDR1 and CDR2 are SGHAT and FQNNGV. Full variable domain (remainder filled in from reference TRBV11-2 and TRBJ2-2): EAGVAQSPRYKIIEKRQSVAFWCNPISGHATLYWYQQILGQGPKLLIQFQNNGVVDDSQLPKDRFSAERLKGVDSTLKIQPAKLEDSAVYLCASSSLAGGNTGELFFGEGSRLTVL.

This chain joins TRBV21-1 and TRBJ2-7; the table's TRBD1 call for D was not verified on the DNA. TRBV21-1 is designated a pseudogene. This CDR3 contains 11 residues. The CDR3 sequence: CASSTRQGEYF. In DNA form, the CDR3 reads TGTGCCAGCAGCACTCGACAGGGCGAATACTTC.

The genes are TRBV5-1 and TRBJ2-2; 10 nucleotides align to TRBD2. V was clipped by 4 bases and J by 4 bases; unmatched bases: 7. Germline CDR1 and CDR2: SGHRS and YFSETQ. This CDR3 contains 16 residues. For the CDR3, the DNA is TGCGCCAGCAGCCCTCCGGGACTAGCGTCCACCGGGGAGCTGTTTTTT. The encoded protein is CASSPPGLASTGELFF. Full variable domain (missing parts from reference TRBV5-1 and TRBJ2-2): KAGVTQTPRYLIKTRGQQVTLSCSPISGHRSVSWYQQTPGQGLQFLFEYFSETQRNKGNFPGRFSGRQFSNSRSEMNVSTLELGDSALYLCASSPPGLASTGELFFGEGSRLTVL.

V is TRBV4-1 and J is TRBJ2-7; 10 nucleotides line up with TRBD2. The CDR3 covers 17 residues. CDR1 and CDR2 (germline): MGHRA, YSYEKL. Trimming took 2 bases from V and 3 from J; bases not matched to a gene: 10. The CDR3 loop is CASSQLTIAGGNYEQYF. The DNA for the CDR3 is TGCGCCAGCAGCCAACTTACCATAGCGGGAGGAAACTACGAGCAGTACTTC.

The V and J genes are TRBV29-1 and TRBJ2-5, with D possibly matching TRBD1 (7 bases). This CDR3 is built from 13 residues. Trimming removed 7 bases at V and 1 base at J, with 13 bases between. Germline lookup yields CDR1 SQVTM and CDR2 ANQGSEA. This CDR3 is CSARDRSQETQYF. In DNA form, the CDR3 reads TGCAGCGCGCGGGACAGATCCCAAGAGACCCAGTACTTC. The full variable domain, its missing parts supplied by reference TRBV29-1 and TRBJ2-5, is SAVISQKPSRDICQRGTSLTIQCQVDSQVTMMFWYRQQPGQSLTLIATANQGSEATYESGFVIDKFPISRPNLTFSTLTVSNMSPEDSSIYLCSARDRSQETQYFGPGTRLLVL.

The chain combines TRBV2 with TRBJ1-4; no definite D call. Germline V lookup: CDR1 SNHLY, CDR2 FYNNEI. Deletions cut 7 bases from V and 7 bases from J, with 7 bases between. The CDR3 is 11 amino acids. This CDR3 is CASTLGEKLFF. The CDR3 region has the DNA TGTGCCAGCACCTTGGGTGAAAAACTGTTTTTT. The complete variable domain, with remaining parts taken from reference TRBV2 and TRBJ1-4, reads EPEVTQTPSHQVTQMGQEVILRCVPISNHLYFYWYRQILGQKVEFLVSFYNNEISEKSEIFDDQFSVERPDGSNFTLKIRSTKLEDSAMYFCASTLGEKLFFGSGTQLSVL.

This chain connects TRBV10-3 to TRBJ2-3, with no clear D. Trimming shortened V by 6 bases and J by 2 bases, and 3 bases separated the two germline ends. The CDR3 contains 11 residues. Germline assignment: CDR1 ENHRY and CDR2 SYGVKD. The DNA for the CDR3 is TGTGCCATCAGCAACACAGATACGCAGTATTTT. It codes for CAISNTDTQYF.

This clone was recorded only once. V is TRBV4-3 and J is TRBJ2-6; D is undetermined. Trimming shortened V by 0 bases and J by 4 bases, and 13 bases separated the two germline ends. The CDR3 length is 17 residues. Germline values: CDR1 LGHNA, CDR2 YSLEER. CDR3 nucleotides: TGCGCCAGCAGCCAAGAATTGTGGGATAAGGGGGCCAACGTCCTGACTTTC. Its protein is CASSQELWDKGANVLTF.

V and J are TRBV7-3 and TRBJ2-1; 10 nucleotides align to TRBD2. Germline trimming cut 5 bases from V and 9 bases from J; bases unmatched to any gene: 10. From germline, CDR1 is SGHTA and CDR2 FQGTGA. This CDR3 contains 15 residues. CDR3 in DNA: TGTGCCAGCAGCCGTCTTAGCGGGAGGCGGGGTGAGCAGTTCTTC. It translates to CASSRLSGRRGEQFF.

The V gene is TRBV19, the J gene TRBJ2-7, with 7 bases aligning to TRBD2. The CDR3 has 14 residues. Germline V gene sequence: CDR1 LNHDA, CDR2 SQIVND (reference sequence). The V segment lost 6 bases and the J segment 0 bases; nucleotides outside the gene matches: 5. This chain's CDR3 is CASSKTSASYEQYF. In DNA, the CDR3 is TGTGCCAGTAGCAAAACTAGCGCCTCCTACGAGCAGTACTTC.

V and J are TRBV15 and TRBJ2-1, with 9 bases identical to TRBD1. The junction had 10 bases not matched to a gene; V was cut back by 2 bases and J by 14 bases. The CDR3 totals 14 residues. Germline values: CDR1 LNHNV, CDR2 YYDKDF (reference sequence). CDR3 DNA: TGTGCCACCAGCAGACTGACAGGGGGGCACCCTGAGTTCTTC. Protein product: CATSRLTGGHPEFF.

The chain combines TRBV6-5 with TRBJ2-2; no definite D call. CDR3 length equals 13 residues. The germline V and J ends were trimmed by 4 bases and 6 bases, with 9 bases remaining between them. Per germline, CDR1 MNHEY and CDR2 SVGAGI. For the CDR3, the DNA is TGTGCCAGCAGTTTTGACCCGTCCGGGGAGCTGTTTTTT. This encodes CASSFDPSGELFF.

The chain uses TRBV10-3 and TRBJ2-7; D is perhaps TRBD1 (5 bases). Looked up from germline, CDR1 is ENHRY and CDR2 is SYGVKD. The germline V and J ends were trimmed by 10 bases and 2 bases, with 15 bases remaining between them. The CDR3 is 13 residues long. This CDR3 reads CASRRQRTYEQYF. The CDR3 DNA reads TGTGCCAGCAGGAGACAGAGGACCTACGAGCAGTACTTC.

The chain couples TRBV10-1 to TRBJ2-3; 8 positions agree with TRBD1. CDR1 is WNHNN, CDR2 SYGVQD, per germline (reference sequence). With V trimmed by 8 bases and J by 2 bases, 3 bases remained unmatched. CDR3 length: 13 residues. The CDR3 sequence is CASAGQATDTQYF. The CDR3 DNA sequence: TGCGCCAGCGCGGGACAGGCCACAGATACGCAGTATTTT.

The rearrangement links TRBV11-3 to TRBJ1-1; no clear D. CDR3 length: 13 residues. Germline V gene sequence: CDR1 SGHNT, CDR2 YENEEA. Trimming stripped 1 base from V and 5 bases from J, with 8 bases between. CDR3 DNA: TGTGCCAGCAGCTTAGGAGAGAGGACTGAAGCTTTCTTT. Protein: CASSLGERTEAFF.

This rearrangement joins TRBV11-2 to TRBJ2-5; D remains unclear. The germline V and J ends were trimmed by 0 bases and 7 bases, with 9 bases remaining between them. This CDR3 spans 13 amino acids. CDR1 and CDR2 (germline): SGHAT, FQNNGV. This CDR3 is CASSLDYHATQYF. The CDR3 region has the DNA TGTGCCAGCAGCTTAGATTACCATGCGACCCAGTACTTC.

The V and J genes are TRBV2 and TRBJ2-1, with D tentatively TRBD1 (5 bases). The CDR3 is 13 amino acids. Trimming stripped 6 bases from V and 4 bases from J, with 10 bases between. Germline V gene data show CDR1 as SNHLY and CDR2 as FYNNEI. DNA of the CDR3: TGTGCCAGCAGGGTCGACAGATACAATGAGCAGTTCTTC. Translated: CASRVDRYNEQFF.

The chain links TRBV27 to TRBJ2-7; 10 nucleotides match TRBD1. Germline V gene data show CDR1 as MNHEY and CDR2 as SMNVEV (reference sequence). CDR3 length: 15 residues. The junction had 2 bases not matched to a gene; V was cut back by 1 base and J by 2 bases. The CDR3 DNA sequence: TGTGCCAGCAGTTTATGGGGACAGGGGCCCTACGAGCAGTACTTC. Translation gives CASSLWGQGPYEQYF.

This chain connects TRBV11-2 to TRBJ1-3; D not resolved. V dropped 1 base and J dropped 1 base, with 14 bases sitting between them. Per the germline V gene, CDR1 is SGHAT and CDR2 is FQNNGV. The CDR3 sequence is 17 residues long. The CDR3 DNA is TGTGCCAGCAGCTTAGGCTATGGAGCCGGATCTGGAAACACCATATATTTT. Protein: CASSLGYGAGSGNTIYF.

The chain employs TRBV19 and TRBJ1-4, with 7 nucleotides matching TRBD1. Germline lookup yields CDR1 LNHDA and CDR2 SQIVND (reference sequence). Trimming cost V 5 bases and J 0 bases; bases outside gene matches: 6. The CDR3 is 16 residues long. CDR3: CASSPWTGSTNEKLFF. The DNA for the CDR3 is TGTGCCAGTAGTCCTTGGACAGGCTCAACTAATGAAAAACTGTTTTTT. The full variable domain, with the rest looked up from reference TRBV19 and TRBJ1-4, is DGGITQSPKYLFRKEGQNVTLSCEQNLNHDAMYWYRQDPGQGLRLIYYSQIVNDFQKGDIAEGYSVSREKKESFPLTVTSAQKNPTAFYLCASSPWTGSTNEKLFFGSGTQLSVL.

For the CDR3, the DNA is TGTGCCAGCAGCTCACAGGGAGGCAACTATGGCTACACCTTC. This translates into CASSSQGGNYGYTF. The chain combines TRBV9 with TRBJ1-2; weak D call: TRBD1 (6 bases). The ends were cut back, 4 bases at V and 2 bases at J, with 12 bases in the middle. CDR1 and CDR2 from the germline V gene are SGDLS and YYNGEE. The CDR3 totals 14 residues. Full variable domain (rest looked up from reference TRBV9 and TRBJ1-2): DSGVTQTPKHLITATGQRVTLRCSPRSGDLSVYWYQQSLDQGLQFLIQYYNGEERAKGNILERFSAQQFPDLHSELNLSSLELGDSALYFCASSSQGGNYGYTFGSGTRLTVV.

The chain uses TRBV10-3 and TRBJ1-5; possibly TRBD1 for D (5 bases). V lost 4 bases and J 3 bases, leaving 10 bases between the germline ends. CDR3 length: 14 amino acids. Looked up from germline, CDR1 is ENHRY and CDR2 is SYGVKD. The chain's CDR3 is CAISGGTPNQPQHF. The CDR3 DNA is TGTGCCATCAGTGGCGGGACCCCCAATCAGCCCCAGCATTTT.